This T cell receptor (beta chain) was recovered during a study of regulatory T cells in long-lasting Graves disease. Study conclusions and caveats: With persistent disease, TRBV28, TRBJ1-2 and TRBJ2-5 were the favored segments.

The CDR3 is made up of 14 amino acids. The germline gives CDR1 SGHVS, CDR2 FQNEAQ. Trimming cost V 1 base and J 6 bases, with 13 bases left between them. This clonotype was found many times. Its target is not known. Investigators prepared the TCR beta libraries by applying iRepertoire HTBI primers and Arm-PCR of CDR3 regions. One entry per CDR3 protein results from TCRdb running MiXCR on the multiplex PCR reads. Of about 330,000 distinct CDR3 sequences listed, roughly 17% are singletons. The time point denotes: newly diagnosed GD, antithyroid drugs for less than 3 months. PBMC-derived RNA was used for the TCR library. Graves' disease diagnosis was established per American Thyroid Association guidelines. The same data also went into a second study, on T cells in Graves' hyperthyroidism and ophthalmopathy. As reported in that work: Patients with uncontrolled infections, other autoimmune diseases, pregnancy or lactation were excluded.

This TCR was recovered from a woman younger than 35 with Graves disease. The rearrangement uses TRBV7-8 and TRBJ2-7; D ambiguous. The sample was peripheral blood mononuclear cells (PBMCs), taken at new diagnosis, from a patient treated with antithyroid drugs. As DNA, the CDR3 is TGTGCCAGCAGCTTAGAATTAGGGTTGGGCGAGCAGTACTTC. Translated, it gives CASSLELGLGEQYF.